This T cell receptor beta chain was sequenced in a study of blood T cell repertoires in COVID-19. On the study more broadly: The origin of the acute and convalescent COVID-19 samples was the United States, Italy and Spain. T cells, B-cell-depleted T cells, or PBMCs provided the cDNA or gDNA that served as material.

Trimming shortened V by 0 bases and J by 3 bases, and 9 bases separated the two germline ends. CDR1 LGHNA and CDR2 YSLEER come from the germline V gene. The CDR3 covers 14 residues. TCRdb's table, derived via immunoSEQ multiplex PCR, lists solely in-frame clones and lacks some. This sample has about 400,000 clones, with approximately 89% found just once. Cohort placement rested on clinical history that participants reported themselves. The source material was PBMCs or T cells enriched from blood (not recorded which). The chain links TRBV4-3 to TRBJ2-7; D not certain. The receptor's source is a woman aged 25 to 39 who had recovered from COVID-19. CDR3 DNA: TGCGCCAGCAGCCAAGATTCGCGTAACTACGAGCAGTACTTC. Translating gives CASSQDSRNYEQYF.